This T cell receptor (beta chain) was recovered during a study of monozygotic twins with inflammatory bowel disease. Study-wide points: Concordance status among twins (concordant versus discordant) showed no link to repertoire similarity, possibly from limited power. Clonotypes shared with others were fewer in IBD patients than in healthy twins, especially with disease activity.

cDNA encoding TCRalpha and TCRbeta underwent two nested PCRs of approximately 17 and 9 cycles, each of which was followed by bead purification. TCRdb processed the 5' RACE reads again and assigns one entry to each CDR3 protein, with no DNA. The specimen's table records roughly 300,000 distinct CDR3 sequences. The CDR3 contains 15 residues. Per the germline V gene, CDR1 is PRHDT and CDR2 is FYEKMQ (reference sequence). On this clonotype: Antigen unknown.

The rearrangement uses TRBV13 and TRBJ2-7. The sample taken for sequencing was blood. This clonotype originated in a human donor with ulcerative colitis or Crohn's disease, or a healthy co-twin of an affected twin (not recorded which). CDR3 region: CASSLGTAMGYEQYF.